Each of the 20 T cell receptor beta chains below was sequenced from the same sample in a study of sequential checkpoint blockade in melanoma. Treatment reported: randomized to nivolumab then ipilimumab (arm A) or the reverse (arm B). Assay: immunoSEQ multiplex PCR; the TCRdb copy retains only in-frame clones and omits some. The table shows 15,000 to 20,000 clones, with about 74% occurring only once. Sample: CD8+ T cells sorted from blood (inferred from file names), taken from a patient given nivolumab and ipilimumab in sequence. These receptors all come from a human donor with melanoma.

Comment on this clone: An end of the junction differs from the germline gene, which may be a read error. The V gene is TRBV13, the J gene TRBJ2-5; 12 nucleotides agree with TRBD2. The CDR3 covers 16 residues. The V gene's germline CDR1 is PRHDT and CDR2 FYEKMQ (reference sequence). The CDR3 is CAGSLLAGGYLETQYF. The CDR3 DNA sequence: TGTGCCGGCAGCTTACTAGCGGGGGGCTACTTAGAGACCCAGTACTTC.

The chain employs TRBV6-5 and TRBJ2-5, with D possibly matching TRBD2 (5 bases). The better agreement between TRBJ2-7 and the DNA end casts doubt on the J call. The germline gives CDR1 MNHEY, CDR2 SVGAGI. There are 16 residues in the CDR3. For the CDR3, the DNA is TGTGCCAGCAGGTACCTGGAAGGGTCGGGGTCCTACGAGCAGTACTTC. As protein: CASRYLEGSGSYEQYF.

V is TRBV27 and J is TRBJ1-1, with D perhaps TRBD1 (6 bases). The germline gives CDR1 MNHEY, CDR2 SMNVEV (reference sequence). The length of the CDR3 is 12 residues. Trimming shortened V by 5 bases and J by 5 bases, and 9 bases separated the two germline ends. CDR3 DNA: TGTGCCAGCAGTACAGGGCCTACTGAAGCTTTCTTT. This gives the protein CASSTGPTEAFF.

The chain couples TRBV2 to TRBJ1-5, with TRBD1 matching over 12 bases. CDR1 is SNHLY, CDR2 FYNNEI, per germline. J lost 8 bases, V lost 8 bases, and 13 bases had no gene match. The CDR3 is 16 residues long. CDR3 residues: CASGGGQGASREPQHF. The CDR3 DNA reads TGTGCCAGCGGCGGGGGACAGGGGGCAAGCAGGGAGCCCCAGCATTTT.

The chain is built from TRBV7-2 and TRBJ1-3, with TRBD1 identical over 8 bases. The CDR3 loop spans 15 amino acids. The ends lost 3 bases at V and 4 bases at J; junction bases unmatched: 5. Germline CDR1 is SGHTA and CDR2 is FQGNSA. CDR3 coding DNA: TGTGCCAGCAGCTTTACCCGGGACAGGGGAAACACCATATATTTT. Translated: CASSFTRDRGNTIYF.

J is TRBJ2-5 and V is TRBV29-1, with a tentative D call TRBD1 (6 bases). TRBJ2-7 explains the end of the DNA better; the J call may be wrong. Germline V gives CDR1 SQVTM, CDR2 ANQGSEA. The CDR3 sequence is 15 residues long. CDR3 nucleotides: TGCAGCGTTGAAGATTTTACAGGGTACTCCTACGAGCAGTACTTC. Amino acid sequence: CSVEDFTGYSYEQYF.

V and J are TRBV13 and TRBJ2-3, with D possibly matching TRBD1 (5 bases). CDR3 length equals 14 residues. Trimming removed 1 base from V and 1 base from J, with 6 bases in between. Germline CDR1 and CDR2: PRHDT and FYEKMQ (reference sequence). This CDR3 is CASSLVQGTDTQYF. The CDR3 DNA is TGTGCCAGCAGCTTAGTACAGGGCACAGATACGCAGTATTTT.

J is TRBJ2-7 and V is TRBV10-3; D may be TRBD1 (7 bases). The V and J ends lost 4 bases and 5 bases respectively, with 15 bases between them. Germline loops: CDR1 ENHRY, CDR2 SYGVKD. This CDR3 has 14 amino acids. As DNA, the CDR3 is TGTGCCATCAGTGGGACGACAGGGAGGCACGAGCAGTACTTC. It is translated as CAISGTTGRHEQYF.

The chain uses TRBV7-9 and TRBJ1-1; tentative D call: TRBD1 (5 bases). Germline V lookup: CDR1 SEHNR, CDR2 FQNEAQ (reference sequence). The CDR3 has 12 amino acids. The V and J ends lost 7 bases and 8 bases respectively, with 14 bases between them. CDR3 residues: CASTGDVREAFF. CDR3 coding DNA: TGTGCCAGCACGGGGGATGTCCGGGAAGCTTTCTTT.

The chain carries TRBV2 and TRBJ2-7; 9 nucleotides align to TRBD1. The V and J ends lost 6 bases and 7 bases, in that order; junction bases with no gene match: 7. Germline CDR1 SNHLY, CDR2 FYNNEI. The CDR3 length is 13 residues. The CDR3 DNA sequence: TGTGCCAGCAGACGGACAGGGGCTGAAGAGCAGTACTTC. Protein: CASRRTGAEEQYF.

The chain couples TRBV6-1 to TRBJ2-1; 11 bases match TRBD2. The CDR3 spans 16 residues. Germline values: CDR1 MNHNS, CDR2 SASEGT. The junction had 4 bases not matched to a gene; V was cut back by 2 bases and J by 4 bases. Here the CDR3 reads CASSESSGGTYNEQFF. The DNA for the CDR3 is TGTGCCAGCAGTGAATCTAGCGGGGGGACGTACAATGAGCAGTTCTTC.

In its sample, this clone was seen a few times. The V and J genes are TRBV5-1 and TRBJ2-5; TRBD1 aligns across 7 bases. This CDR3 has 13 amino acids. The V segment lost 4 bases and the J segment 2 bases; nucleotides outside the gene matches: 2. Germline V gene sequence: CDR1 SGHRS, CDR2 YFSETQ. This chain's CDR3 is CASSLGQQETQYF. As DNA, the CDR3 is TGCGCCAGCAGCCTGGGACAGCAAGAGACCCAGTACTTC.

J is TRBJ2-7 and V is TRBV7-9, with TRBD2 matching 13 bases. Losses at the gene ends were 5 bases for V and 4 bases for J; bases not matched to a gene: 11. This CDR3 has 17 residues. Germline assignment: CDR1 SEHNR and CDR2 FQNEAQ (reference sequence). CDR3 sequence reads: CASSTRPGTSGVYEQYF. The CDR3 DNA is TGTGCCAGCAGCACAAGACCGGGGACTAGCGGGGTGTACGAGCAGTACTTC. The full variable domain, its missing parts supplied by reference TRBV7-9 and TRBJ2-7, is DTGVSQNPRHKITKRGQNVTFRCDPISEHNRLYWYRQTLGQGPEFLTYFQNEAQLEKSRLLSDRFSAERPKGSFSTLEIQRTEQGDSAMYLCASSTRPGTSGVYEQYFGPGTRLTVT.

V gene TRBV19 combines with J gene TRBJ1-1; D call uncertain. Germline CDR1 and CDR2: LNHDA and SQIVND (reference sequence). Trimming took off 2 bases at V and 4 bases at J, with 8 bases between the two ends. The CDR3 runs 13 residues. The CDR3 region is CASSISRGTEAFF. CDR3 nucleotide sequence: TGTGCCAGTAGTATATCTCGAGGCACTGAAGCTTTCTTT.

This chain connects TRBV6-5 to TRBJ1-2; D is perhaps TRBD1 (5 bases). The CDR3 has 14 amino acids. Germline V gene data show CDR1 as MNHEY and CDR2 as SVGAGI. The V end was cut by 4 bases, the J end by 7 bases, with 16 bases between. The CDR3 reads CASSFGRGGSGYTF. The DNA for the CDR3 is TGTGCCAGCAGTTTCGGCCGGGGGGGGTCTGGCTACACCTTC.

J is TRBJ2-1 and V is TRBV6-4, with 7 bases identical to TRBD2. The germline gives CDR1 MRHNA, CDR2 SNTAGT. With 6 bases clipped from V and 9 bases from J, the junction kept 8 bases outside the gene matches. This CDR3 is built from 13 residues. The CDR3 loop is CASSSSGQGEQFF. DNA of the CDR3: TGTGCCAGCAGCTCTAGCGGCCAAGGTGAGCAGTTCTTC.

A note on this clone: The same CDR3 is also encoded by other DNA sequences in this sample. The chain employs TRBV7-9 and TRBJ1-4; D may be TRBD1 (5 bases). The CDR3 totals 14 residues. V lost 5 bases and J 4 bases, leaving 11 bases between the germline ends. Germline loops: CDR1 SEHNR, CDR2 FQNEAQ (reference sequence). The CDR3 DNA sequence: TGTGCCAGCAGCGGCGGGACGGATAATGAAAAACTGTTTTTT. As protein: CASSGGTDNEKLFF.

V usage is TRBV4-1 and J usage is TRBJ2-7; D unclear. The CDR3 spans 18 residues. The germline V gene has CDR1 MGHRA and CDR2 YSYEKL. With 1 base removed from V and 0 bases from J, the gap between germline ends came to 19 bases. CDR3 nucleotide sequence: TGCGCCAGCAGCCAAGTCTCGGTCAATTCATTAATCTCCTACGAGCAGTACTTC. Its protein product is CASSQVSVNSLISYEQYF.

This chain joins TRBV5-6 and TRBJ1-1; 11 bases map to TRBD1. This CDR3 contains 14 residues. Germline values: CDR1 SGHDT, CDR2 YYEEEE. The J segment lost 5 bases and the V segment lost 4 bases, leaving 4 bases of the junction unmatched. The CDR3 here is CASSPGTGGTEAFF. CDR3 DNA: TGTGCCAGCAGCCCCGGGACAGGGGGGACTGAAGCTTTCTTT.

The chain joins TRBV2 to TRBJ2-7; TRBD2 matches 8 bases. CDR1 and CDR2 from the germline V gene are SNHLY and FYNNEI. Germline trimming cut 7 bases from V and 0 bases from J; bases unmatched to any gene: 11. The CDR3 is 16 amino acids. CDR3 nucleotides: TGTGCCAGCACCCTCGGGGCGGGGGGACCCTCCTACGAGCAGTACTTC. Translated: CASTLGAGGPSYEQYF.